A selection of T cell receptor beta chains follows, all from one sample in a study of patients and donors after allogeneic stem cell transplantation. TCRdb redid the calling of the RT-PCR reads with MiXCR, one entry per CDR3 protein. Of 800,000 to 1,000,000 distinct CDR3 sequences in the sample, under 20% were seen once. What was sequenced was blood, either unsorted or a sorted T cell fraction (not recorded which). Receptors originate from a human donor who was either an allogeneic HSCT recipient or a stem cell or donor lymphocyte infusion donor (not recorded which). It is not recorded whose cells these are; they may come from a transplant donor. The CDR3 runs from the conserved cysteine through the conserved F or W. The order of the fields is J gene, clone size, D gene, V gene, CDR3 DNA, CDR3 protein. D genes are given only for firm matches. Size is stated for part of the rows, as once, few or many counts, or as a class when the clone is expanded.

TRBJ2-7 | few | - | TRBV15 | TGTGCCACCAGCGGGGGATCATTTACCTACGAGCAGTACTTC | CATSGGSFTYEQYF
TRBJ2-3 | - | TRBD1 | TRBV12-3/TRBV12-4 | TGTGCCAGCAGCTACTGGGACAGGGGGCCAGATACGCAGTATTTT | CASSYWDRGPDTQYF
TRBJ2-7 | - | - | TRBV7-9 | TGTGCCAGCAGCATGGAGTACTACGAGCAGTACTTC | CASSMEYYEQYF
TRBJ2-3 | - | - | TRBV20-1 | TGCAGTGCAGCGGCAGCACGCCGGCCACGGGTAGATACGCAGTATTTT | CSAAAARRPRVDTQYF
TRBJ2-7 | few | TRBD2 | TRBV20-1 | TGCAGTGCCCCGGGGGGGGGACTAGCGGAATCCTACGAGCAGTACTTC | CSAPGGGLAESYEQYF
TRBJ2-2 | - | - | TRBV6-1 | TGTGCCAGCCTTGTAGTGGGGGCGAACACCGGGGAGCTGTTTTTT | CASLVVGANTGELFF
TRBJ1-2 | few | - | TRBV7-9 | TGTGCCAGCGGCTCTCGAGGGGGGGAGGGCTACACCTTC | CASGSRGGEGYTF
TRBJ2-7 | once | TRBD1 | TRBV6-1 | TGTGCCAGCAGAACCGGGACAGGGAACGAGCAGTACTTC | CASRTGTGNEQYF
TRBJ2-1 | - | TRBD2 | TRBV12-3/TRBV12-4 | TGTGCCAGCATTATGACTAGCGGGAGGGGCGATGAGCAGTTCTTC | CASIMTSGRGDEQFF
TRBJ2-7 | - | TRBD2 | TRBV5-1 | TGCGCCAGCAGCAGAGCGGGGGCCTCCGACGAGCAGTACTTC | CASSRAGASDEQYF
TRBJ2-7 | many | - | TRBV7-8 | TGTGCCAGCAGCTTACTAGTGGCTTACGAGCAGTACTTC | CASSLLVAYEQYF
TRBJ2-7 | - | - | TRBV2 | TGTGCCAGCAGTGAAAAAGTTGGCGGGGTATACGAGCAGTACTTC | CASSEKVGGVYEQYF
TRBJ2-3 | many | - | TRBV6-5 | TGTGCCAGCAGGGGTAGGGCAGATACGCAGTATTTT | CASRGRADTQYF
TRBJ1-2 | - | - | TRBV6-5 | TGTGCCAGCAGTTACTCGATGTGGCAAGAGGATGGCTACACCTTC | CASSYSMWQEDGYTF
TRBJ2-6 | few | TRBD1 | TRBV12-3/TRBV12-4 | TGTGCCAGCAGTTTAGCGGACAGGGGGCCTGGGGCCAACGTCCTGACTTTC | CASSLADRGPGANVLTF
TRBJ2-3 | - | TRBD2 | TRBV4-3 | TGCGCCAGCAGCCAAGATCTGGCGGGAGAATACACAGATACGCAGTATTTT | CASSQDLAGEYTDTQYF
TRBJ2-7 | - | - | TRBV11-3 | TGTGCCAGCAGCCTGCGGACCCACACTAACGAGCAGTACTTC | CASSLRTHTNEQYF
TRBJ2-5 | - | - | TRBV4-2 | TGTGCCAGCAGCCAAGATTGGGGTGGAGAGACCCAGTACTTC | CASSQDWGGETQYF
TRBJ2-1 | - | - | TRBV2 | TGTGCCAGCAGTGTTCCCCCTGGGGCCTCGGGCGATGAGCAGTTCTTC | CASSVPPGASGDEQFF
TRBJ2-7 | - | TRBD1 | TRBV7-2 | TGTGCCAGCAGCTTAGCCGGGACAGGGGTCGTCGAGCAGTACTTC | CASSLAGTGVVEQYF
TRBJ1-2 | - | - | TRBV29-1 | TGCAGCGTCCAGGACAGCTCGCTTATATCCCTATCTGGCTACACCTTC | CSVQDSSLISLSGYTF
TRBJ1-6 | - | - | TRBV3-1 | TGTGCCAGCAGCGAAACAAGCTACCATTCACCCCTCCACTTT | CASSETSYHSPLHF
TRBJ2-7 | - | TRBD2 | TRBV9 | TGTGCCAGCAGCGCCCTTACTAGCGGCCCCTACGAGCAGTACTTC | CASSALTSGPYEQYF
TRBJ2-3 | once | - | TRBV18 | TGTGCCAGCTCACCACCGCTCACCACAGATACGCAGTATTTT | CASSPPLTTDTQYF
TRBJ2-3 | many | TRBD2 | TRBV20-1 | TGCAGTGCCCGACTAGCGGGTAGCACAGATACGCAGTATTTT | CSARLAGSTDTQYF
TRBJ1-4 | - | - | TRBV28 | TGTGCCAGCAGTTTGAGGGTTCCGGGGAATGAAAAACTGTTTTTT | CASSLRVPGNEKLFF
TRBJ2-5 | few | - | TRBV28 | TGTGCCAGCAGTTTATCTAGGTGGCTAGCCGGGACCCAGTACTTC | CASSLSRWLAGTQYF
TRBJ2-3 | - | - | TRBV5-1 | TGCGCCAGCAGCTTGAGGTCTCCTTCCACAGATACGCAGTATTTT | CASSLRSPSTDTQYF
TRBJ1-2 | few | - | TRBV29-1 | TGCAGCGTTGAAGAGGGGTTGTATGGCTACACCTTC | CSVEEGLYGYTF
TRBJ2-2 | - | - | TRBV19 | TGTGCCAGTAGTATCCGGGAAACGAACACCGGGGAGCTGTTTTTT | CASSIRETNTGELFF
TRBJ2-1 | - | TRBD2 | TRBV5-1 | TGCGCCAGCAGCTTGTATTCTAGCGGGGGCTACAATGAGCAGTTCTTC | CASSLYSSGGYNEQFF
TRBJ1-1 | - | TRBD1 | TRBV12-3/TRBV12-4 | TGTGCCAGCAGTAAGACAGGGGGAATCACTGAAGCTTTCTTT | CASSKTGGITEAFF
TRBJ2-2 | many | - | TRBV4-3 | TGCGCCAGCAGCCAAGATATCGGGGGGAACACCGGGGAGCTGTTTTTT | CASSQDIGGNTGELFF
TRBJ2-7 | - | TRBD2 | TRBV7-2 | TGTGCCAGCAGCTTAGCAGCTAGCGGATCCTACGAGCAGTACTTC | CASSLAASGSYEQYF
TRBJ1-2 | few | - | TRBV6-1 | TGTGCCAGTCTGTGGGAGGTCTGGTATGGCTACACCTTC | CASLWEVWYGYTF
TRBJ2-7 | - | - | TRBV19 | TGTGCCAGTAGCGCCGGGACTCCAACCTACGAGCAGTACTTC | CASSAGTPTYEQYF
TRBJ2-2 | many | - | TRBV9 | TGTGCCAGCAGCGTAGCCCCTAACACCGGGGAGCTGTTTTTT | CASSVAPNTGELFF
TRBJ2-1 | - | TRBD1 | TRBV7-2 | TGTGCCAGCATAAAAGGGGGCGAGGTCGTCAATGAGCAGTTCTTC | CASIKGGEVVNEQFF
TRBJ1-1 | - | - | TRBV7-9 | TGTGCCAGCAGCTTAGCGGGGAGTCGGGGCGGCACTGAAGCTTTCTTT | CASSLAGSRGGTEAFF
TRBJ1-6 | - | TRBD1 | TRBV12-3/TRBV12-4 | TGTGCCAGCAGTCCCCGGGGGGACAGGGGTCTACATAATTCACCCCTCCACTTT | CASSPRGDRGLHNSPLHF
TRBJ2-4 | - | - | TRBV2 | TGTGCCAGCAGACAGGGGAGGAACATTCAGTACTTC | CASRQGRNIQYF
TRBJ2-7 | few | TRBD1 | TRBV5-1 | TGCGCCAGCAGCCACGGACAGGCCTACGAGCAGTACTTC | CASSHGQAYEQYF
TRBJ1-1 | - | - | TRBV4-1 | TGCGCCAGCCTGGGCAGGGGTCAGGGCACTGAAGCTTTCTTT | CASLGRGQGTEAFF
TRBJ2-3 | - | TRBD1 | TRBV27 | TGTGCCAGCAGTTTATCGGGGGACAGGGGTAGCACAGATACGCAGTATTTT | CASSLSGDRGSTDTQYF
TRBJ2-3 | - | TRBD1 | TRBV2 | TGTGCCAGCACCTCCGAAGGGACAGTGACAGATACGCAGTATTTT | CASTSEGTVTDTQYF
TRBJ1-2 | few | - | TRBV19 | TGTGCCAGTAGTCTCGGTAGAGGGGAAGTTTATGGCTACACCTTC | CASSLGRGEVYGYTF
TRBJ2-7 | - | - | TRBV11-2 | TGTGCCAGCAGCCTCGCCGGGGCGCACTACGAGCAGTACTTC | CASSLAGAHYEQYF
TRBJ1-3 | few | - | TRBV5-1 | TGCGCCAGCAGCCTCGACAGCTCTAACACCATATATTTT | CASSLDSSNTIYF
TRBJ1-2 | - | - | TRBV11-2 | TGTGCCAGCAGCTTAGATCGAACGGACTATGGCTACACCTTC | CASSLDRTDYGYTF
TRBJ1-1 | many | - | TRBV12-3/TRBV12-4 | TGTGCCAGCAGTTTAGGTATTAGTTGGGAATCACCTTCGAACACTGAAGCTTTCTTT | CASSLGISWESPSNTEAFF
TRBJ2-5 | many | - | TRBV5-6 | TGTGCCAGCAGCTACGGACTTACTCAAGAGACCCAGTACTTC | CASSYGLTQETQYF
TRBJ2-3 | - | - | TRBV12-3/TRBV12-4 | TGTGCCAGCGTTGGGCCACGCACAGATACGCAGTATTTT | CASVGPRTDTQYF
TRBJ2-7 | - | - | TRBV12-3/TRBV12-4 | TGTGCCAGCACAGACAGTGCCTACGAGCAGTACTTC | CASTDSAYEQYF